Each of the 23 T cell receptor beta chains below was sequenced from the same sample in a study of blood T cells in healthy people across ages. Together with a sample-barcoded 5' primer, a J-beta primer mix was included in a second PCR lasting roughly 6 to 12 cycles. One entry per CDR3 protein, called by TCRdb with MiXCR from the 5' RACE reads. The sample has 1.5 million to 2 million distinct CDR3 sequences, roughly 28% seen once. Sequenced input: blood. The source is a woman aged 30 to 39 in good health.

This clonotype has at least ten counts. The chain uses TRBV10-3 and TRBJ1-1; D gene ambiguous. V was clipped by 7 bases and J by 5 bases, with 14 bases between them. The CDR3 consists of 13 residues. Germline V gives CDR1 ENHRY, CDR2 SYGVKD. The chain's CDR3 is CAIKGSPGTEAFF. For the CDR3, the DNA is TGTGCCATCAAGGGCAGCCCTGGGACTGAAGCTTTCTTT.

This chain connects TRBV12-3 or TRBV12-4 to TRBJ2-4; TRBD2 matches 9 bases. The length of the CDR3 is 15 residues. V lost 11 bases to trimming and J lost 3 bases; unmatched junction nucleotides: 11. CDR3 region: CAPREREVFKNIQYF. The CDR3 region has the DNA TGTGCCCCCCGGGAGCGGGAGGTCTTCAAAAACATTCAGTACTTC.

J is TRBJ2-5 and V is TRBV10-3; D is possibly TRBD2 (5 bases). V dropped 4 bases and J dropped 4 bases, with 13 bases sitting between them. Germline CDR1 is ENHRY and CDR2 is SYGVKD. The CDR3 runs 14 residues. CDR3 sequence: CAISVGTRGETQYF. As DNA, the CDR3 is TGTGCCATCAGTGTGGGAACCCGGGGAGAGACCCAGTACTTC.

CDR3: CASSPQDRSPLHF. The CDR3 nucleotides read TGCGCCAGCAGCCCACAGGACCGATCACCCCTCCACTTT. The V gene is TRBV5-1, the J gene TRBJ1-6; D may be TRBD1 (5 bases). V gave up 4 bases and J gave up 10 bases, with 12 bases separating them. This CDR3 region has 13 residues. CDR1 is SGHRS, CDR2 YFSETQ, per germline.

This clonotype came up a few times. The chain employs TRBV9 and TRBJ1-6; no definite D call. Germline CDR1 and CDR2: SGDLS and YYNGEE. The CDR3 extends over 14 amino acids. V lost 0 bases and J 7 bases, leaving 8 bases between the germline ends. Here the CDR3 reads CASSVGPGNSPLHF. The CDR3 nucleotides read TGTGCCAGCAGCGTAGGCCCGGGAAATTCACCCCTCCACTTT.

This clonotype was counted between two and nine times. The junction departs from the called germline gene at one end, perhaps through a read error. CDR3 residues: CTSSLEGSYEQYF. The CDR3 DNA is TGTACCAGCAGTTTAGAGGGCTCCTACGAGCAGTACTTC. This chain uses TRBV12-3 or TRBV12-4 with TRBJ2-7, with D possibly matching TRBD2 (5 bases). The CDR3 has 13 amino acids.

This clonotype appeared a few times. The rearrangement uses TRBV28 and TRBJ1-1; TRBD1 is a possible D gene (6 bases). This CDR3 comprises 12 residues. V lost 8 bases and J lost 6, with 13 bases in between. Germline CDR1 is MDHEN and CDR2 is SYDVKM. The DNA of the CDR3 is TGTGCCAGCTGGGGGGGCTCCCCTGAAGCTTTCTTT. This codes for CASWGGSPEAFF.

A note on this clonotype: This may be a read error, as it is one base from a much larger clone. The genes are TRBV29-1 and TRBJ2-4; 9 bases align to TRBD1. The J call is in doubt because the DNA end fits TRBJ2-7 better. Looked up from germline, CDR1 is SQVTM and CDR2 is ANQGSEA. The CDR3 length is 13 residues. This chain's CDR3 is CSVEGTGWSEQYF. The DNA of the CDR3 is TGCAGCGTCGAGGGGACAGGGTGGAGCGAGCAGTACTTC.

The rearrangement joins TRBV27 to TRBJ1-2; tentatively, D is TRBD1 (6 bases). V gave up 4 bases and J gave up 4 bases, with 19 bases separating them. Germline CDR1 and CDR2: MNHEY and SMNVEV (reference sequence). This CDR3 has 16 amino acids. The CDR3 DNA follows: TGTGCCAGCAGTTCGGGCCGGGGGGCGTTCATCTATGGCTACACCTTC. It codes for CASSSGRGAFIYGYTF.

V and J are TRBV10-3 and TRBJ2-1; 8 nucleotides line up with TRBD2. CDR3 size: 13 residues. Germline V CDR1 and CDR2: ENHRY, SYGVKD. J was trimmed by 4 bases and V by 10 bases; bases with no gene match: 6. CDR3 amino acids: CATTLAEYNEQFF. In nucleotides, the CDR3 is TGTGCCACCACACTAGCGGAGTACAATGAGCAGTTCTTC.

V is TRBV29-1 and J is TRBJ2-3, with D unclear. Germline lookup yields CDR1 SQVTM and CDR2 ANQGSEA. Trimming stripped 7 bases from V and 0 bases from J, with 11 bases between. The CDR3 extends over 13 amino acids. CDR3 amino acids: CSAHTPSTDTQYF. The CDR3 DNA reads as TGCAGCGCCCACACCCCCAGCACAGATACGCAGTATTTT.

The chain recombines TRBV28 with TRBJ2-7; a possible D gene is TRBD1 (5 bases). The CDR3 contains 16 residues. Deletions cut 7 bases from V and 3 bases from J, with 22 bases between. Germline CDR1 reads MDHEN; CDR2 reads SYDVKM. The chain's CDR3 is CASTPRIFRQGYEQYF. The CDR3 region has the DNA TGTGCCAGCACCCCACGAATCTTTAGGCAGGGCTACGAGCAGTACTTC.

This clonotype turned up a few times. CDR3 nucleotide sequence: TGTGCCAGCAGCCCCTTAGCGGGAGGTAGCACAGATACGCAGTATTTT. Amino acid sequence: CASSPLAGGSTDTQYF. The chain joins TRBV7-2 to TRBJ2-3; 10 positions match TRBD2. The germline V gene has CDR1 SGHTA and CDR2 FQGNSA. Losses at the gene ends were 5 bases for V and 0 bases for J; bases not matched to a gene: 5. This CDR3 region has 16 residues.

The chain recombines TRBV25-1 with TRBJ2-7; 10 positions match TRBD2. Germline CDR1 is MGHDK and CDR2 is SYGVNS. The CDR3 has 14 residues. Losses at the gene ends were 1 base for V and 4 bases for J; bases not matched to a gene: 1. The chain's CDR3 is CASSESSGRYEQYF. The CDR3 nucleotides read TGTGCCAGCAGTGAATCTAGCGGGAGATACGAGCAGTACTTC.

This clonotype was counted only a few times. The chain carries TRBV15 and TRBJ1-1, with D uncertain. Germline V gene lookup returns CDR1 LNHNV and CDR2 YYDKDF (reference sequence). V dropped 4 bases and J dropped 5 bases, with 8 bases sitting between them. The CDR3 length is 12 residues. The CDR3 here is CATSTQETEAFF. In DNA, the CDR3 is TGTGCCACCAGCACGCAAGAAACTGAAGCTTTCTTT.

The V call is TRBV7-9, the J call TRBJ2-3; D is possibly TRBD2 (6 bases). Germline V gene sequence: CDR1 SEHNR, CDR2 FQNEAQ (reference sequence). V was cut by 5 bases and J by 0 bases, with 12 bases left in between. CDR3 size: 15 residues. In nucleotides, the CDR3 is TGTGCCAGCAGCCGCGGGGTAGCCAGCACAGATACGCAGTATTTT. This gives the protein CASSRGVASTDTQYF.

This clonotype was seen only a few times. This chain links TRBV28 with TRBJ1-5; no reliable D call. This CDR3 has 14 amino acids. V shed 3 bases and J shed 2 bases, with 8 bases lying between them. Germline CDR1 is MDHEN and CDR2 is SYDVKM. The CDR3, as DNA: TGTGCCAGCAGTTTTGGAAGCGGCAATCAGCCCCAGCATTTT. This translates into CASSFGSGNQPQHF.

The DNA of the CDR3 is TGTGCCAGCAGGGGGGTAGGGGCCAACGTCCTGACTTTC. Protein sequence: CASRGVGANVLTF. The chain carries TRBV28 and TRBJ2-6; D assignment may be TRBD1 or TRBD2 (5 bases each). The CDR3 totals 13 residues. V dropped 6 bases and J dropped 4 bases, with 7 bases sitting between them. CDR1 and CDR2 from the germline V gene are MDHEN and SYDVKM.

A remark on this clonotype: A clone one base away is much larger, so this may be a read error. The V and J genes are TRBV6-5 and TRBJ2-7, with a possible D match to TRBD1 (6 bases). The CDR3 has 18 amino acids. Germline CDR1 is MNHEY and CDR2 is SVGAGI. CDR3 DNA: TGTGCCAGCAGTTTTCGGAGTGGGACATCCTTCCGCGCCTACGGGCAGTACTTC. Amino acids: CASSFRSGTSFRAYGQYF.

V and J are TRBV6-5 and TRBJ2-1, with D hard to call. V dropped 3 bases and J dropped 10 bases, with 10 bases sitting between them. The CDR3 has 12 amino acids. Per the germline V gene, CDR1 is MNHEY and CDR2 is SVGAGI. The CDR3 coding sequence is TGTGCCAGCAGTTATCAGGACGGAGAGCAGTTCTTC. Amino acid sequence: CASSYQDGEQFF.

The rearrangement links TRBV7-9 to TRBJ2-3; D remains unclear. This CDR3 is built from 16 residues. V dropped 5 bases and J dropped 2 bases, with 17 bases sitting between them. Germline V gives CDR1 SEHNR, CDR2 FQNEAQ (reference sequence). CDR3 protein: CASSPRTYRITDTQYF. CDR3 nucleotide sequence: TGTGCCAGCAGCCCCCGGACCTATCGGATCACAGATACGCAGTATTTT.

CDR3 nucleotides: TGCGCCAGCAGCGCTAGACTAGTTTCTGAGCAGTTCTTC. It yields the protein CASSARLVSEQFF. This chain links TRBV5-1 with TRBJ2-1; TRBD2 might be the D (6 bases). The CDR3 extends over 13 amino acids. CDR1 SGHRS and CDR2 YFSETQ come from the germline V gene. V lost 4 bases and J 9 bases, leaving 14 bases between the germline ends.

This clonotype has a count of ten or more. The chain combines TRBV20-1 with TRBJ2-7; 9 positions match TRBD2. Germline values: CDR1 DFQATT, CDR2 SNEGSKA (reference sequence). V was clipped by 0 bases and J by 3 bases; unmatched bases: 9. The CDR3 is 16 amino acids. CDR3 sequence (DNA): TGCAGTGCTAGAGATTCCATAGCGGGAGCGCTCTACGAGCAGTACTTC. This gives the protein CSARDSIAGALYEQYF.